The 28 T cell receptor beta chains below come from one sample, sequenced in a study of cytomegalovirus exposure and HLA in healthy donors. Using immunoSEQ multiplex PCR, the repertoire was profiled, and TCRdb retains in-frame clones only, with some absent. The data hold about 150,000 clones, with about 89% observed a single time. Sequencing was done on a sample of PBMCs. Every receptor here comes from a woman under 30 in good health and CMV-seropositive.

Written as DNA, the CDR3 is TGTGCCAGCCTAGATCTCGTTACAGGGGGACACACAGATACGCAGTATTTT. This codes for CASLDLVTGGHTDTQYF. The chain uses TRBV28 and TRBJ2-3; the match to TRBD1 covers 8 bases. The ends lost 8 bases at V and 2 bases at J; junction bases unmatched: 15. The length of the CDR3 is 17 residues. CDR1 and CDR2 from the germline V gene are MDHEN and SYDVKM.

This clone was seen more than once but under ten times. V gene TRBV28 combines with J gene TRBJ2-5; possibly TRBD2 for D (5 bases). The ends were cut back, 2 bases at V and 5 bases at J, with 18 bases in the middle. The CDR3 covers 16 residues. Germline V gives CDR1 MDHEN, CDR2 SYDVKM. CDR3 nucleotide sequence: TGTGCCAGCAGTTTAGCACGAGGGCCTAGGGCCGAGACCCAGTACTTC. Translation: CASSLARGPRAETQYF.

V usage is TRBV2 and J usage is TRBJ2-3; 13 nucleotides line up with TRBD2. J was trimmed by 3 bases and V by 6 bases; bases with no gene match: 3. There are 15 residues in the CDR3. Germline CDR1 SNHLY, CDR2 FYNNEI. CDR3 region: CASSRTSGRTDTQYF. The CDR3, as DNA: TGTGCCAGCAGCCGGACTAGCGGGAGAACAGATACGCAGTATTTT.

The chain uses TRBV7-8 and TRBJ2-1; TRBD2 matches at 12 bases. Germline lookup yields CDR1 SGHVS and CDR2 FQNEAQ. The length of the CDR3 is 15 residues. V was pared by 7 bases and J by 10 bases, with 11 bases of the junction left unmatched. Here the CDR3 DNA reads TGTGCCAGCAACCGACTAGCGGGAGTAGGGTTGGAGCAGTTCTTC. It codes for CASNRLAGVGLEQFF.

The CDR3 nucleotides are TGTGCCACGGGGGGTAGGCGGGGGGAGCAGTTCTTC. Encoded protein: CATGGRRGEQFF. The chain joins TRBV6-5 to TRBJ2-1; 7 positions match TRBD2. The CDR3 extends over 12 amino acids. Germline V CDR1 and CDR2: MNHEY, SVGAGI. J lost 10 bases, V lost 10 bases, and 10 bases had no gene match.

The J gene is TRBJ2-3, the V gene TRBV7-8, with D perhaps TRBD1 (7 bases). CDR1 and CDR2 (germline): SGHVS, FQNEAQ. The CDR3 has 15 residues. The V and J ends lost 3 bases and 2 bases respectively, with 12 bases between them. The CDR3 is CASSLEGAYTDTQYF. The CDR3 DNA reads as TGTGCCAGCAGCTTGGAGGGGGCTTACACAGATACGCAGTATTTT.

The count of this clone is one. This chain joins TRBV12-5 and TRBJ2-7; 8 bases are shared with TRBD1. Per germline, CDR1 LGHNT and CDR2 FRNRAP. This CDR3 has 15 amino acids. Losses at the gene ends were 3 bases for V and 0 bases for J; bases not matched to a gene: 4. In DNA form, the CDR3 reads TGTGCTAGTGGTTTTGGCAGGGGGCTCTCCTACGAGCAGTACTTC. Translated, it gives CASGFGRGLSYEQYF.

V gene TRBV5-1 combines with J gene TRBJ2-2; D gene uncertain. There are 15 residues in the CDR3. Germline V CDR1 and CDR2: SGHRS, YFSETQ. The V gene lost 3 bases and the J gene lost 2 bases, with 11 bases spanning the gap. The CDR3 spells CASSSWAGNTGELFF. CDR3 nucleotides: TGCGCCAGCAGCTCGTGGGCTGGTAACACCGGGGAGCTGTTTTTT.

A single count supports this clone. This chain joins TRBV10-2 and TRBJ2-3; D perhaps matches TRBD1 (6 bases). The CDR3 contains 13 residues. Germline loops: CDR1 WSHSY, CDR2 SAAADI. V lost 8 bases and J 2 bases, leaving 11 bases between the germline ends. In nucleotides, the CDR3 is TGCGCCAGCCAGGGGCCCTACACAGATACGCAGTATTTT. This encodes CASQGPYTDTQYF.

This sequence joins TRBV27 and TRBJ2-2; D gene uncertain. The germline V gene has CDR1 MNHEY and CDR2 SMNVEV (reference sequence). V shed 5 bases and J shed 1 base, with 8 bases lying between them. The CDR3 runs to 14 residues. CDR3 sequence: CASSRSLNTGELFF. The CDR3 DNA reads TGTGCCAGCAGTCGGAGCCTGAACACCGGGGAGCTGTTTTTT.

The rearrangement joins TRBV25-1 to TRBJ1-1; D perhaps matches TRBD1 (6 bases). The CDR3 totals 16 residues. The V gene's germline CDR1 is MGHDK and CDR2 SYGVNS. V was trimmed by 2 bases and J by 0 bases, leaving 13 bases between them. The CDR3 region has the DNA TGTGCCAGCAGTGAAAGCAGGGGACGAATGAACACTGAAGCTTTCTTT. As protein: CASSESRGRMNTEAFF.

DNA of the CDR3: TGCAGCGTTGAAGTGTTAGCGGGAGTCGATGAGACCCAGTACTTC. This sequence encodes CSVEVLAGVDETQYF. V gene TRBV29-1 combines with J gene TRBJ2-5; 9 bases line up with TRBD2. Germline values: CDR1 SQVTM, CDR2 ANQGSEA. The CDR3 contains 15 residues. Unmatched junction bases numbered 8, after V lost 1 base and J lost 5 bases.

The chain is built from TRBV4-3 and TRBJ2-2; TRBD2 might be the D (5 bases). Trimming shortened V by 4 bases and J by 2 bases, and 8 bases separated the two germline ends. The CDR3 totals 14 residues. From germline, CDR1 is LGHNA and CDR2 YSLEER. The DNA for the CDR3 is TGCGCCAGCAGCCTCGGGGTTAACACCGGGGAGCTGTTTTTT. Protein product: CASSLGVNTGELFF.

A single count supports this clone. V is TRBV11-3 and J is TRBJ2-7; D unresolved. Trimming stripped 5 bases from V and 5 bases from J, with 7 bases between. Germline CDR1 reads SGHNT; CDR2 reads YENEEA. CDR3 length: 11 amino acids. CDR3 region: CASSQTDEQYF. CDR3 nucleotides: TGTGCCAGCAGCCAAACGGACGAGCAGTACTTC.

This clone was seen just once. This chain uses TRBV30 with TRBJ2-7, with D possibly TRBD2 on 6 matching bases. The germline V gene encodes CDR1 GTSNPN and CDR2 SVGIG (reference sequence). The CDR3 extends over 14 amino acids. V shed 4 bases and J shed 0 bases, with 13 bases lying between them. CDR3 amino acids: CAWTASASSYEQYF. CDR3 coding DNA: TGTGCCTGGACAGCTAGCGCGAGCTCCTACGAGCAGTACTTC.

V is TRBV5-6 and J is TRBJ2-7, with D possibly TRBD2 on 7 matching bases. The V and J ends lost 6 bases and 2 bases respectively, with 21 bases between them. Looked up from germline, CDR1 is SGHDT and CDR2 is YYEEEE. The CDR3 is 16 residues long. The CDR3 region is CASTTPGRGGTYEQYF. The CDR3 DNA reads TGTGCCAGCACCACCCCGGGAAGGGGGGGTACCTACGAGCAGTACTTC.

V usage is TRBV2 and J usage is TRBJ1-4; 9 bases map to TRBD1. Per the germline V gene, CDR1 is SNHLY and CDR2 is FYNNEI. The CDR3 is 14 amino acids. Unmatched junction bases numbered 6, after V lost 6 bases and J lost 7 bases. CDR3 nucleotide sequence: TGTGCCAGCAGCCCAGGGACAGGGAGTGAAAAACTGTTTTTT. This gives the protein CASSPGTGSEKLFF.

This clone qualifies as medium-sized. V usage is TRBV4-3 and J usage is TRBJ2-7; D is uncertain. Between the trimmed V and J ends, which lost 3 bases and 5 bases, there was a span of 11 bases. This CDR3 has 13 amino acids. CDR1 LGHNA and CDR2 YSLEER come from the germline V gene. The CDR3 nucleotides read TGCGCCAGCAGCCAGTATACAACTAACGAGCAGTACTTC. Encoded protein: CASSQYTTNEQYF.

This clone was observed a few times. The chain combines TRBV11-3 with TRBJ2-1, with 13 bases fitting TRBD2. Germline V gene data show CDR1 as SGHNT and CDR2 as YENEEA. The V segment lost 1 base and the J segment 6 bases; nucleotides outside the gene matches: 9. The CDR3 sequence is 18 residues long. Here the CDR3 reads CASSLVRQRTSGSNEQFF. The CDR3 nucleotides are TGTGCCAGCAGCTTAGTGAGACAGAGGACTAGCGGGAGCAATGAGCAGTTCTTC.

The chain joins TRBV11-2 to TRBJ2-1; 7 bases line up with TRBD1. V gave up 8 bases and J gave up 5 bases; unmatched junction bases: 9. Germline-derived CDR1 and CDR2 are SGHAT and FQNNGV. This CDR3 spans 14 amino acids. CDR3 DNA: TGTGCCAGCGGCCCCCTCGGACAGGACAATGAGCAGTTCTTC. Its translation: CASGPLGQDNEQFF.

J is TRBJ2-1 and V is TRBV27; D perhaps matches TRBD2 (5 bases). Germline-derived CDR1 and CDR2 are MNHEY and SMNVEV (reference sequence). The CDR3 is 14 residues long. V was trimmed by 8 bases and J by 3 bases, leaving 14 bases between them. CDR3 in amino acids: CASSYPGNYNEQFF. The DNA of the CDR3 is TGTGCCAGCTCCTATCCGGGGAACTACAATGAGCAGTTCTTC.

The V and J genes are TRBV9 and TRBJ2-3, with TRBD2 identical over 7 bases. This CDR3 contains 16 residues. Germline values: CDR1 SGDLS, CDR2 YYNGEE. V lost 0 bases and J lost 6; bases outside the gene matches: 10. CDR3 residues: CASSVGRAGDADTQYF. The CDR3 region has the DNA TGTGCCAGCAGCGTAGGCCGGGCGGGAGATGCGGATACGCAGTATTTT.

The chain joins TRBV6-4 to TRBJ2-1, with 10 bases matching TRBD2. The CDR3 has 15 residues. V shed 0 bases, J shed 7 bases, and the junction held 3 bases outside the gene matches. Germline CDR1 MRHNA, CDR2 SNTAGT. This CDR3 reads CASSDSPAGGNEQFF. The CDR3 nucleotides are TGTGCCAGCAGTGACTCCCCAGCGGGGGGGAATGAGCAGTTCTTC.

The gene calls are TRBV4-1 and TRBJ2-2; no definite D call. The V end was cut by 1 base, the J end by 1 base, with 10 bases between. Germline assignment: CDR1 MGHRA and CDR2 YSYEKL. The CDR3 extends over 16 amino acids. CDR3 in amino acids: CASSQVPRMNTGELFF. The CDR3 nucleotides are TGCGCCAGCAGCCAAGTACCTAGAATGAACACCGGGGAGCTGTTTTTT.

In its sample, this clone was seen a few times. The rearrangement links TRBV2 to TRBJ1-2, with D uncertain. Per the germline V gene, CDR1 is SNHLY and CDR2 is FYNNEI. CDR3 size: 14 residues. V dropped 4 bases and J dropped 8 bases, with 17 bases sitting between them. CDR3 loop: CASSGGGKLVGYTF. In nucleotides, the CDR3 is TGTGCCAGCAGTGGAGGAGGGAAGTTAGTCGGCTACACCTTC.

The genes are TRBV7-9 and TRBJ2-7; 8 bases map to TRBD1. Trimming cost V 4 bases and J 2 bases; bases outside gene matches: 7. This CDR3 is 15 amino acids long. Germline V lookup: CDR1 SEHNR, CDR2 FQNEAQ (reference sequence). Here the CDR3 reads CASSSGGSTAYEQYF. The CDR3 DNA is TGTGCCAGCAGCTCAGGGGGCAGCACCGCCTACGAGCAGTACTTC.

CDR3 sequence reads: CAWSVSRPSTDTQYF. The CDR3 coding sequence is TGTGCCTGGAGTGTTTCCAGGCCTAGCACAGATACGCAGTATTTT. V is TRBV30 and J is TRBJ2-3; D not certain. V was clipped by 0 bases and J by 0 bases, with 10 bases between them. This CDR3 contains 15 residues. Looked up from germline, CDR1 is GTSNPN and CDR2 is SVGIG (reference sequence).

The rearrangement links TRBV9 to TRBJ2-3; TRBD2 matches at 9 bases. Germline V gene data show CDR1 as SGDLS and CDR2 as YYNGEE. Trimming cost V 1 base and J 4 bases; bases outside gene matches: 1. This CDR3 has 14 residues. In DNA, the CDR3 is TGTGCCAGCAGCGTATTAGCGGGAGCAGATACGCAGTATTTT. Its translation is CASSVLAGADTQYF.